Sequencing of this T cell receptor beta chain was carried out in a study of Ad26.COV2.S vaccination and SARS-CoV-2 variants. Study context: Once, or twice with 56 days between doses, Ad26.COV2.S was given intramuscularly.

The V gene lost 1 base and the J gene lost 2 bases, with 8 bases spanning the gap. This CDR3 has 13 amino acids. Germline CDR1 SQVTM, CDR2 ANQGSEA. Treatment in this sample: 15 to 20 received Ad26.COV2.S at low or high dose, single or two shots; several received placebo; per-sample allocation not given. All samples were drawn on day 63, counting from the first vaccine or placebo injection. Only in-frame clones appear in the TCRdb table, and some are missing; sequencing was by immunoSEQ multiplex PCR. The sample contains over 400,000 clones, over 80% of which appear only once. The material sequenced was peripheral blood, taken in a trial of Ad26.COV2.S vaccine versus placebo. The V call is TRBV29-1, the J call TRBJ1-2; no clear D gene. The clonotype was recovered from a person between 18 and 59 years old who received the Ad26.COV2.S COVID-19 vaccine or a placebo. The CDR3 region has the DNA TGCAGCGTTGAAGGGGTCCCGAACTATGGCTACACCTTC. Translating it yields CSVEGVPNYGYTF.